The entry that follows covers one T cell receptor beta chain sequence. Its cognate antigen is unknown. The source of the sample is a study of CD8+ T cells in alopecia areata. General study results and limits: Many expanded lesional clones persisted in scalp and blood during tofacitinib treatment. Lesional scalp, especially alopecia totalis/universalis, showed higher clonality than normal scalp.

Treatment in this sample: oral pan-JAK inhibitor, 5-10 mg twice daily. Reverse transcribed after extraction, RNA yielded cDNA as the sequencing template. The protocol was immunoSEQ multiplex PCR, while the TCRdb copy is restricted to in-frame clones and leaves out a portion. The profile shows more than 95,000 clones, just over 85% of them singletons. Sequences were derived from CD8+ T cells sorted from blood, sampled between weeks 30 and 35, from a patient treated with tofacitinib. The clonotype was recovered from a human donor with alopecia areata.

CDR3 region: CASPGPPNTDTQYF. CDR3 in DNA: TGTGCCAGCCCCGGGCCGCCAAACACAGATACGCAGTATTTT. This chain connects TRBV2 to TRBJ2-3; no clear D. There are 14 residues in the CDR3. Trimming left V 8 bases short and J 2 bases short, with 14 bases between. Germline CDR1 and CDR2: SNHLY and FYNNEI.